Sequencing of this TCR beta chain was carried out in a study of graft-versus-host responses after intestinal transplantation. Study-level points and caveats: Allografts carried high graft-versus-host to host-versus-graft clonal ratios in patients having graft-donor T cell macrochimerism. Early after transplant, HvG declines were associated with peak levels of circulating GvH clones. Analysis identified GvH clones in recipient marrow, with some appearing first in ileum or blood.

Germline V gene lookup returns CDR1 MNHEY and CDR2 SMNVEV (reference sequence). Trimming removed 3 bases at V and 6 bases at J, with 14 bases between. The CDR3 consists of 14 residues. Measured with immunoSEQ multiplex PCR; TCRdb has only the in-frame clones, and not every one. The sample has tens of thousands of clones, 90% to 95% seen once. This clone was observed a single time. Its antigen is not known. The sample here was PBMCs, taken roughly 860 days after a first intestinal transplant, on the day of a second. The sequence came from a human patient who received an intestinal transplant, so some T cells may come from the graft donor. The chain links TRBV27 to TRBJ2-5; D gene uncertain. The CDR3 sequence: CASSFLGSGQTQYF. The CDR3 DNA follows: TGTGCCAGCAGTTTCCTAGGTTCCGGGCAGACCCAGTACTTC.